This TCR beta chain is from a study of blood T cell repertoires in COVID-19 (dated by TCRdb to 2019 to 2021). Concerning the study at large: Samples covering the acute and convalescent phases of COVID-19 were provided by collaborators in the United States, Italy and Spain. Samples came from the ongoing ImmuneRACE study (first 160 participants) plus 1,254 subjects from 6 global collaborators. Deeply sampled blood TCRbeta repertoires from subjects exposed to, actively infected with, or recovered from COVID-19 were included in the dataset. The sample metadata nearly always contained a de-identified subject ID, COVID-19 status, age in years and sex. Where available, HLA class I and class II types were obtained from metadata supplied by the sample provider rather than from assay-based typing. The material from the prospective study consisted of cDNA or gDNA derived from T cells, B-cell-depleted T cells, or PBMCs. The repertoires were released in a freely available public database intended as a resource for research on the immune response to SARS-CoV-2. What the authors observed across the whole study: Clinical and demographic metadata were provided uncurated, with the amount varying by source and participant.

About this clone itself: Its antigen is still unknown. One base away there is no much larger clone; base qualities are not given.

TCRbeta CDR3 regions were amplified from genomic DNA by means of the immunoSEQ Assay, a bias-controlled multiplex PCR. As for the original processing: Nucleated cell counts per sample were estimated from amplification of reference gene primers within the assay. Sequence reads were collapsed and filtered to measure the absolute abundance of every unique TCRbeta CDR3 rearrangement. Productive Simpson clonality was computed per sample as the square root of Simpson's diversity index over productive rearrangements. The table was pulled from immuneACCESS by TCRdb, which kept in-frame rearrangements only. Such tables lose some clones; where checked, under half of the loss comes from unresolved V genes, and the rest has no known cause. V and J calls and clone size come straight from that table; D and trimming were deduced from the DNA. The sample data list fewer than 350,000 clones, and 91% of these were observed just once. Together, the top ten hold around 2.8% of the sample.

Including cysteine and phenylalanine, the CDR3 has 13 amino acids. Only the CDR3 portion is preserved as DNA: 39 bases, with reading frame beginning at the first base. V was cut back by 3 bases and J by 1 base, leaving a gap of 6 bases between them. Participants in the prospective study were enrolled through a virtual design, were aged about 18 to 90 years, and lived in roughly 25 United States geographic areas. In the prospective study, cohorts were assigned on the basis of participant-reported clinical history obtained from a screening survey and a study questionnaire. Exposed participants were defined as having been in contact with someone with a PCR-confirmed or clinician-diagnosed COVID-19 case within 2 weeks of study entry. In the prospective study, whole blood, serum and a nasopharyngeal or oropharyngeal swab were collected from each participant by mobile phlebotomists. Over a roughly 2-month period, participants in the prospective study had the option of providing additional blood draws and questionnaires. Before DNA extraction, prospective study blood samples were shipped either frozen or at room temperature.

This TCR was sampled from a man in his forties or fifties who had been exposed to COVID-19. The sequence is built from TRBV12-3 or TRBV12-4 and TRBJ1-2; no D gene is confidently identified. The sample was PBMCs or T cells enriched from blood (not recorded which). CDR3 loop: CASSFSVNYGYTF. The DNA sequence is given as TGTGCCAGCAGTTTTTCGGTTAACTATGGCTACACCTTC.